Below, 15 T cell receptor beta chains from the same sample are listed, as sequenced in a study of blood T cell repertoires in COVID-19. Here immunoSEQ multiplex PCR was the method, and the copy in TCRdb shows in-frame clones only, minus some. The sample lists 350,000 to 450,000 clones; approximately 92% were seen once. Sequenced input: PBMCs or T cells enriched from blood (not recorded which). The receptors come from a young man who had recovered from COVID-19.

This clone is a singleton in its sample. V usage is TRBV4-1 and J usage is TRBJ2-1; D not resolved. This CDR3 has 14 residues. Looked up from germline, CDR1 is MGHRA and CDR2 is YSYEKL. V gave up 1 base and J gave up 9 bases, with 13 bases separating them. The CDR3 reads CASSQVLPGAEQFF. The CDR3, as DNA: TGCGCCAGCAGCCAAGTCCTGCCAGGCGCTGAGCAGTTCTTC.

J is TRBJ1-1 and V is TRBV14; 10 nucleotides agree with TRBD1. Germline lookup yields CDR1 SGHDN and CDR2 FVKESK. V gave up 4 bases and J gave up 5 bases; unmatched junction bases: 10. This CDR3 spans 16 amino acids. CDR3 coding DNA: TGTGCCAGCAGCCGAGGTTGGGGGACAGGGGAGACTGAAGCTTTCTTT. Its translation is CASSRGWGTGETEAFF.

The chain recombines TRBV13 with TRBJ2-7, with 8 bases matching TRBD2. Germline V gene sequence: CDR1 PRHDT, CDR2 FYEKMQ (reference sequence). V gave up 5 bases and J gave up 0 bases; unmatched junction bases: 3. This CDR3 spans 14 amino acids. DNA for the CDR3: TGTGCCAGCAGCCAAACTAGCGGCTCCTACGAGCAGTACTTC. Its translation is CASSQTSGSYEQYF.

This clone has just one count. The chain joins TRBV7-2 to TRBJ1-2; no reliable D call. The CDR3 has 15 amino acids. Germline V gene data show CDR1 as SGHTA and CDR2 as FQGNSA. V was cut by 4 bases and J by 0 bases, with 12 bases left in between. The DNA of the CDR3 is TGTGCCAGCAGCTGGTCGGGGAGAGCTAACTATGGCTACACCTTC. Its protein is CASSWSGRANYGYTF.

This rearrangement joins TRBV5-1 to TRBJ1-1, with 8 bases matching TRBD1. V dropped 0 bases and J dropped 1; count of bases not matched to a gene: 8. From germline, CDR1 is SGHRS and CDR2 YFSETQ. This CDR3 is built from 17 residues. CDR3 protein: CASSLDHMTGANTEAFF. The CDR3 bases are TGCGCCAGCAGCTTGGACCACATGACAGGGGCGAACACTGAAGCTTTCTTT.

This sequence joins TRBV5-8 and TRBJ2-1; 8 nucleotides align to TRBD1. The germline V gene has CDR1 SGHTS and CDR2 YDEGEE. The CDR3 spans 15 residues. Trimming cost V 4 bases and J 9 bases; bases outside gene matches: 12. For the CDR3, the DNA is TGTGCCAGCAGCCCCGAGGGACAGGCCATCGGTGAGCAGTTCTTC. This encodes CASSPEGQAIGEQFF.

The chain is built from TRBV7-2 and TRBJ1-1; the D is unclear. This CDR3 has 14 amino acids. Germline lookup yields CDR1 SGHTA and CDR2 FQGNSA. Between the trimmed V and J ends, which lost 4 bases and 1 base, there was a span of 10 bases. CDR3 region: CASSYSTGNTEAFF. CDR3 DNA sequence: TGTGCCAGCAGCTACTCGACGGGGAACACTGAAGCTTTCTTT.

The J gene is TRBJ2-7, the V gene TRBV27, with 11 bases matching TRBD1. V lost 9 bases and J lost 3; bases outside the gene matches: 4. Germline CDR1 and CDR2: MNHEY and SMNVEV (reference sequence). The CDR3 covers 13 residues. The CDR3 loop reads CASQGTGGYEQYF. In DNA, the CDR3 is TGTGCCAGTCAAGGGACAGGGGGCTACGAGCAGTACTTC.

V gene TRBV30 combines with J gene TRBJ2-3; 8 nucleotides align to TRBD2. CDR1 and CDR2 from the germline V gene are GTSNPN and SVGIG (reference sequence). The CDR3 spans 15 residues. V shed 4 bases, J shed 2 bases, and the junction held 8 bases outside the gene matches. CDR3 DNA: TGTGCCTGGACTAGCGGGTCCACTCTCACAGATACGCAGTATTTT. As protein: CAWTSGSTLTDTQYF.

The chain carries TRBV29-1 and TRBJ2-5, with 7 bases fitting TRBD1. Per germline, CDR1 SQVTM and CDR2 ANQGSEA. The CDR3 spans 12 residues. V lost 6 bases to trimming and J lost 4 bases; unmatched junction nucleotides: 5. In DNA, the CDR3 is TGCAGCGTCCTCCGGGACAGAGAGACCCAGTACTTC. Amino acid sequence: CSVLRDRETQYF.

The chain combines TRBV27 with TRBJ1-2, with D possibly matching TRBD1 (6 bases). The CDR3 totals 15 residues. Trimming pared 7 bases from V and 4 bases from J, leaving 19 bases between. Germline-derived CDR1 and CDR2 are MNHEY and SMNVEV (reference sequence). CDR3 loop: CASTPLGGLSYGYTF. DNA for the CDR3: TGTGCCAGCACCCCTTTGGGGGGGCTGAGCTATGGCTACACCTTC.

CDR3 sequence reads: CATSGFPSGSSSYNEQFF. The CDR3 DNA follows: TGTGCCACCAGTGGATTTCCTAGCGGGAGCTCGTCCTACAATGAGCAGTTCTTC. The chain recombines TRBV24-1 with TRBJ2-1; 10 bases are shared with TRBD2. The germline gives CDR1 KGHDR, CDR2 SFDVKD. Trimming at V came to 5 bases and at J to 1 base, leaving 10 bases not matched to a gene. The length of the CDR3 is 18 residues.

The CDR3 reads CASSNRTRGEPNTEAFF. The CDR3 DNA follows: TGTGCCAGCAGTAATCGGACCAGGGGCGAACCTAACACTGAAGCTTTCTTT. The genes are TRBV6-7 and TRBJ1-1, with D perhaps matching TRBD1 (6 bases). TRBV6-7 is reported as an ORF; its role is uncertain. The CDR3 loop spans 17 amino acids. V dropped 5 bases and J dropped 2 bases, with 21 bases sitting between them.

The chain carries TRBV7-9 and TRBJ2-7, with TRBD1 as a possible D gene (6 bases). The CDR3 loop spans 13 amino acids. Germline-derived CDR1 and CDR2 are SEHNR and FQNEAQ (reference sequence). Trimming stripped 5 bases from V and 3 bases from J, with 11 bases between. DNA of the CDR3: TGTGCCAGCAGCGTCAGGGGTAGCTACGAGCAGTACTTC. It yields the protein CASSVRGSYEQYF. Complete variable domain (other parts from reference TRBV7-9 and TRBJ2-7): DTGVSQNPRHKITKRGQNVTFRCDPISEHNRLYWYRQTLGQGPEFLTYFQNEAQLEKSRLLSDRFSAERPKGSFSTLEIQRTEQGDSAMYLCASSVRGSYEQYFGPGTRLTVT.

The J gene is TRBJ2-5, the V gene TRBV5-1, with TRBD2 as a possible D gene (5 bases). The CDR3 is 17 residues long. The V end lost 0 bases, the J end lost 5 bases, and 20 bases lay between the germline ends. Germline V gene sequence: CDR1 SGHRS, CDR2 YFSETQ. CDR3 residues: CASSLDVMRRVGETQYF. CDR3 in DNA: TGCGCCAGCAGCTTGGACGTAATGAGGCGGGTTGGGGAGACCCAGTACTTC.